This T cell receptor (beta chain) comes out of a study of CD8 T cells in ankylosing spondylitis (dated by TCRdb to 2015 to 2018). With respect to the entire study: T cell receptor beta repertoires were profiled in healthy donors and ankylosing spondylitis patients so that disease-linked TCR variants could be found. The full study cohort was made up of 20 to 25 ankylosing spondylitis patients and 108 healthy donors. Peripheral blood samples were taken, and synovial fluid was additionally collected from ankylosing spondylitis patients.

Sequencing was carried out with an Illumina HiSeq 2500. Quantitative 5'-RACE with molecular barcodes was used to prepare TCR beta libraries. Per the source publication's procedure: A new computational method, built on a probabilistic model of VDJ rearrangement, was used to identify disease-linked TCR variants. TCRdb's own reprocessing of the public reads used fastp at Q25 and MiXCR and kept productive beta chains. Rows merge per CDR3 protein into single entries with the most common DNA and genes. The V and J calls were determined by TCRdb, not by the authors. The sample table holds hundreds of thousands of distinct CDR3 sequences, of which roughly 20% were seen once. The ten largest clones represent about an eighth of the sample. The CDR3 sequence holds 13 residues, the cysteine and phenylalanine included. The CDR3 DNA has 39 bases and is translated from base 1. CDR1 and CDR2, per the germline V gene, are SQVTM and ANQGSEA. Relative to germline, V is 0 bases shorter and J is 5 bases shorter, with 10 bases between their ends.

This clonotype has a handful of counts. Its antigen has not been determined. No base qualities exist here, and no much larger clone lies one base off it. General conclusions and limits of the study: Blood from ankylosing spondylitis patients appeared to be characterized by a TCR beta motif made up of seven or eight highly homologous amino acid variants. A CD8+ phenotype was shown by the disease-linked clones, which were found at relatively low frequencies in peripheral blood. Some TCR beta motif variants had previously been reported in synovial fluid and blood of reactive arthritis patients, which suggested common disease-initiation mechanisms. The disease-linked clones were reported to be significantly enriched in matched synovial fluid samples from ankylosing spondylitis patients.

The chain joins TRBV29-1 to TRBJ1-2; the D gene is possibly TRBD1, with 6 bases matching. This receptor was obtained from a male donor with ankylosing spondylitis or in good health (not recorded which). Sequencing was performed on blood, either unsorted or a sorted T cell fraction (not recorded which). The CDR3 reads CSVEESRGYGYTF. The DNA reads TGCAGCGTTGAAGAGTCCAGGGGTTATGGCTACACCTTC.